These 18 T cell receptor beta chains share one sample of origin, sequenced in a study of cytomegalovirus exposure and HLA in healthy donors. The PCR used 60 Vbeta and 13 Jbeta primers. Produced via immunoSEQ multiplex PCR; TCRdb's table is partial and in-frame only. This repertoire shows 150,000 to 200,000 clones, about 80% found once; its top ten account for 1.3%. Sequenced sample: PBMCs. The receptors originated from a woman aged 50 to 60 in good health and CMV-seronegative.

This sequence joins TRBV4-1 and TRBJ2-5, with 10 bases lining up with TRBD1. V lost 3 bases to trimming and J lost 3 bases; unmatched junction nucleotides: 13. This CDR3 has 18 amino acids. Germline CDR1 is MGHRA and CDR2 is YSYEKL. CDR3 DNA: TGCGCCAGCAGCCAGGACCACACGGGGACAGGGGAGGAAGAGACCCAGTACTTC. It codes for CASSQDHTGTGEEETQYF.

The chain combines TRBV28 with TRBJ1-5; 9 positions agree with TRBD1. Per the germline V gene, CDR1 is MDHEN and CDR2 is SYDVKM. V trimming: 4 bases; J trimming: 2 bases; junction bases outside the gene matches: 3. The CDR3 totals 15 residues. The CDR3 region is CASSSTGGGNQPQHF. The CDR3 DNA sequence: TGTGCCAGCAGTTCGACAGGGGGAGGCAATCAGCCCCAGCATTTT. Combining the CDR3 with reference TRBV28 and TRBJ1-5 gives the whole variable domain DVKVTQSSRYLVKRTGEKVFLECVQDMDHENMFWYRQDPGLGLRLIYFSYDVKMKEKGDIPEGYSVSREKKERFSLILESASTNQTSMYLCASSSTGGGNQPQHFGDGTRLSIL.

The chain uses TRBV28 and TRBJ2-1; 8 nucleotides match TRBD2. The CDR3 contains 15 residues. Germline V gives CDR1 MDHEN, CDR2 SYDVKM. J gave up 4 bases and V 4 bases, and 6 bases lay outside the gene matches. This CDR3 reads CASSSGGGRYNEQFF. CDR3 sequence (DNA): TGTGCCAGCAGTTCTGGAGGCGGGAGGTACAATGAGCAGTTCTTC.

Notes on this clone: Germline is not matched at one junction end, which may reflect a read error. J is TRBJ2-7 and V is TRBV6-4; the D gene is possibly TRBD1 (6 bases). Germline loops: CDR1 MRHNA, CDR2 SNTAGT. The CDR3 extends over 11 amino acids. The CDR3 reads CASRSSGHQDF. The CDR3 nucleotides read TGTGCCAGCAGGAGTTCGGGACATCAAGACTTC.

CDR3 sequence: CASVYRPWTNKNTEAFF. The CDR3 nucleotides read TGTGCCAGCGTTTACCGCCCCTGGACAAATAAGAACACTGAAGCTTTCTTT. The chain joins TRBV27 to TRBJ1-1, with a weak D call TRBD1 (5 bases). The germline V and J ends were trimmed by 8 bases and 1 base, with 23 bases remaining between them. The CDR3 runs to 17 residues. Germline CDR1 and CDR2: MNHEY and SMNVEV (reference sequence).

V gene TRBV5-1 combines with J gene TRBJ1-1; 10 bases match TRBD1. The CDR3 loop spans 17 amino acids. V lost 3 bases, J lost 0 bases, and 8 bases stayed unmatched. Germline V gene data show CDR1 as SGHRS and CDR2 as YFSETQ. For the CDR3, the DNA is TGCGCCAGCAGCTCCGGGACAGGGGCGGGCATGAACACTGAAGCTTTCTTT. Translated, it gives CASSSGTGAGMNTEAFF.

The sample holds one count of this clone. The chain recombines TRBV4-2 with TRBJ2-1, with TRBD2 as a possible D gene (5 bases). Germline V gene sequence: CDR1 LGHNA, CDR2 YNFKEQ. V gave up 1 base and J gave up 9 bases, with 13 bases separating them. This CDR3 contains 14 residues. The CDR3: CASSQAGIPGEQFF. DNA of the CDR3: TGTGCCAGCAGCCAAGCCGGGATCCCTGGTGAGCAGTTCTTC.

This clone was seen a single time. This rearrangement joins TRBV28 to TRBJ1-3; 7 bases map to TRBD1. With 3 bases clipped from V and 5 bases from J, the junction kept 7 bases outside the gene matches. Germline lookup yields CDR1 MDHEN and CDR2 SYDVKM. This CDR3 spans 15 amino acids. The CDR3 bases are TGTGCCAGCAGTTTCTACGGACAGGAGAGAAACACCATATATTTT. Protein product: CASSFYGQERNTIYF.

This chain joins TRBV18 and TRBJ2-7; 7 positions match TRBD1. V gave up 4 bases and J gave up 6 bases; unmatched junction bases: 9. This CDR3 comprises 14 residues. Germline lookup yields CDR1 KGHSH and CDR2 LQKENI. CDR3 protein: CASSQPTGSGEQYF. CDR3 DNA sequence: TGTGCCAGCTCACAGCCGACAGGGAGCGGCGAGCAGTACTTC.

This clone was detected a few times. The chain links TRBV10-3 to TRBJ2-4, with 12 bases that match TRBD1. The junction had 7 bases not matched to a gene; V was cut back by 8 bases and J by 5 bases. CDR3 length equals 15 residues. Germline CDR1 is ENHRY and CDR2 is SYGVKD. This CDR3 reads CAIAGTGGKENIQYF. CDR3 nucleotide sequence: TGTGCCATCGCCGGGACAGGGGGCAAGGAAAACATTCAGTACTTC.

The rearrangement links TRBV27 to TRBJ1-6; TRBD1 matches at 8 bases. V gave up 3 bases and J gave up 7 bases; unmatched junction bases: 5. The CDR3 is made up of 15 amino acids. The germline V gene encodes CDR1 MNHEY and CDR2 SMNVEV (reference sequence). The CDR3: CASSFMTGDNSPLHF. CDR3 DNA sequence: TGTGCCAGCAGTTTCATGACAGGGGACAATTCACCCCTCCACTTT.

The chain recombines TRBV6-5 with TRBJ2-3, with D maybe TRBD2 (5 bases). The CDR3 runs to 11 residues. The germline V gene has CDR1 MNHEY and CDR2 SVGAGI. Trimming pared 10 bases from V and 5 bases from J, leaving 10 bases between. The CDR3, as DNA: TGTGCCACGGGGATGGAAGATACGCAGTATTTT. This translates into CATGMEDTQYF.

As regards this clone: Different DNA sequences within this sample yield the same CDR3. The chain employs TRBV7-2 and TRBJ1-1; D gene uncertain. The germline CDR1 and CDR2 sequences are SGHTA and FQGNSA. The CDR3 length is 14 residues. V shed 6 bases and J shed 1 base, with 12 bases lying between them. The CDR3, as DNA: TGTGCCAGCAGTTCATATCAGGCGAACACTGAAGCTTTCTTT. Amino acid sequence: CASSSYQANTEAFF.

This chain links TRBV7-2 with TRBJ2-3; D remains ambiguous. V gave up 4 bases and J gave up 8 bases, with 22 bases separating them. CDR1 is SGHTA, CDR2 FQGNSA, per germline. This CDR3 spans 16 amino acids. The CDR3 reads CASSSPMRLSELTQYF. The CDR3 DNA reads TGTGCCAGCAGCTCCCCAATGCGGCTCTCTGAGCTTACGCAGTATTTT.

This chain uses TRBV9 with TRBJ2-5; 8 nucleotides match TRBD2. The germline V gene has CDR1 SGDLS and CDR2 YYNGEE. V gave up 5 bases and J gave up 3 bases; unmatched junction bases: 3. The CDR3 is 13 residues long. The DNA for the CDR3 is TGTGCCAGCAGGGCGACTAGCGAAGAGACCCAGTACTTC. This translates into CASRATSEETQYF.

The CDR3 spells CASSPKTSGSPETQYF. CDR3 sequence (DNA): TGTGCCAGCAGCCCCAAGACTAGCGGGAGTCCGGAGACCCAGTACTTC. The chain links TRBV11-2 to TRBJ2-5; 12 positions agree with TRBD2. J was trimmed by 5 bases and V by 5 bases; bases with no gene match: 9. Germline V CDR1 and CDR2: SGHAT, FQNNGV. The CDR3 runs to 16 residues.

The chain joins TRBV5-4 to TRBJ2-7; 8 nucleotides match TRBD1. CDR1 is SGHNT and CDR2 is YYREEE in the germline V gene (reference sequence). The V segment lost 2 bases and the J segment 2 bases; nucleotides outside the gene matches: 6. The length of the CDR3 is 15 residues. CDR3 coding DNA: TGTGCCAGCAGCTTTGGACAGGGTCAGGCCTACGAGCAGTACTTC. This codes for CASSFGQGQAYEQYF.

There are a few counts of this clone. V gene TRBV28 combines with J gene TRBJ1-2, with 7 bases that match TRBD1. The germline gives CDR1 MDHEN, CDR2 SYDVKM. V lost 4 bases, J lost 7 bases, and 12 bases stayed unmatched. The CDR3 has 15 residues. The CDR3 coding sequence is TGTGCCAGCAGTTACTCCCAGACAGGGTCGCGTGGCTACACCTTC. This codes for CASSYSQTGSRGYTF.